Detailed here is one TCR beta chain. Its specificity is not known. Germline V lookup: CDR1 MNHEY, CDR2 SMNVEV (reference sequence). The CDR3 runs 14 residues. The ends were cut back, 5 bases at V and 3 bases at J, with 11 bases in the middle. TCRdb passed the reads through MiXCR, listing each CDR3 protein once. The table includes 160,000 or so distinct CDR3 sequences, 20% to 25% detected once. The record originates from a study of T cell repertoires in cytomegalovirus infection. Overall study context: CMV epitopes in the study were HLA-C-restricted (recently identified) and HLA-B-restricted (well studied). From public TCR beta signatures came an indication of both CMV infection and matching HLA type. The study, taken as a whole, reports: HLA-C-restricted CMV-specific TCR beta clonotypes were dominant in the ex vivo response.

The specimen was CD8+ T cells from cultured PBMCs, collected from culture after CMV antigen stimulation. The chain combines TRBV27 with TRBJ1-5; D ambiguous. The origin of this receptor is a human donor in good health (CMV status not recorded). Some clones in this sample may be carry-over from other donors' samples. The CDR3 DNA reads as TGTGCCAGCAGTCCTATCCCCATCAATCAGCCCCAGCATTTT. Encoded protein: CASSPIPINQPQHF.